These T cell receptor beta chains were read from a single sample in a study of blood T cell repertoires in COVID-19. TCRdb keeps only in-frame clones here, not all; method: immunoSEQ multiplex PCR. The top ten clones hold roughly 3% of a sample with about 59,000 clones, less than 80% of them seen once. Sequencing was done on a sample of peripheral blood. The receptors shown here come from a man aged 55 to 70 with acute or convalescent COVID-19. The conserved cysteine and the conserved F or W are not part of the CDR3 here.

TRBJ2-5 TRBV24-1 ATSDPGGGGREETQY
TRBJ2-7 TRBV9 ASSVGQGTYEQY
TRBJ1-3 TRBV19 ASSLLVSSSGNTIY
TRBJ1-5 TRBV27 ASSYSGASGNQPQH
TRBJ2-1 TRBV9 ASSEDGAAYNEQF
TRBJ1-2 TRBV29-1 SVVDRASYGYT
TRBJ2-1 TRBV28 ASNGAGNYNEQF
TRBJ2-4 TRBV7-8 ASSFGTALAKNIQY
TRBJ1-1 TRBV13 ASSSRLPPEAF
TRBJ1-2 TRBV7-8 ASSLGTGSGYT
TRBJ1-2 TRBV19 ASSIPRQEYGYT
TRBJ1-2 TRBV3-1/TRBV3-2 ASSPSRDRGLGYT
TRBJ1-1 TRBV5-1 ASSFDGGNTEAF
TRBJ2-1 TRBV28 ASSSPTSASYNEQF
TRBJ2-2 TRBV28 ASGGLAVGELF
TRBJ1-1 TRBV6-5 ASSLGGIGGTEAF
TRBJ2-1 TRBV7-9 ASSLRPLAGVIEQF
TRBJ2-7 TRBV28 ASSSPLRQVAYEQY
TRBJ2-2 TRBV6-4 ASREDAGGGELF
TRBJ1-6 TRBV27 ASRQGTGASPLH
TRBJ1-1 TRBV14 ASSQVAGTEAF
TRBJ2-1 TRBV4-2 ASSQELNNEQF
TRBJ2-1 TRBV29-1 SDRGRGNEQF
TRBJ2-1 TRBV12-3/TRBV12-4 ASNPGDRDEQF
TRBJ1-2 TRBV2 ASSGQGNYGYT
TRBJ1-2 TRBV10-3 AISESQGRNYGYT
TRBJ2-7 TRBV27 ASSLFAQGPVEQY
TRBJ2-3 TRBV9 ASNPGQGDPDTQY
TRBJ1-3 TRBV9 ASSVGDRDPIY
TRBJ2-1 TRBV7-3 ASSSVGAGASGEQF
TRBJ1-1 TRBV27 ASRSVTGYTEAF
TRBJ2-7 TRBV6-6 ASLESSGDREQY
TRBJ2-3 TRBV7-8 ASSKEGGAADTQY
TRBJ2-7 TRBV28 ASSSSGSLYEQY
TRBJ2-3 TRBV27 ASRESRGQDTQY
TRBJ2-3 TRBV18 ASSPPSGTDTQY
TRBJ2-1 TRBV27 ASSSVLLGGDEQF
TRBJ1-2 TRBV2 ASSEDSPYGYT
TRBJ1-4 TRBV10-3 AISGQGDEKLF
TRBJ1-5 TRBV10-3 AISIQGDQPQH
TRBJ2-7 TRBV3-1/TRBV3-2 ASSQPLTSGINEQY
TRBJ2-3 TRBV5-6 ASIKTGTITDTQY
TRBJ2-7 TRBV10-3 AIRPGQGPYEQY
TRBJ1-5 TRBV28 ASSLTSRGPQH
TRBJ1-1 TRBV5-1 ASSLVPGGHTEAF